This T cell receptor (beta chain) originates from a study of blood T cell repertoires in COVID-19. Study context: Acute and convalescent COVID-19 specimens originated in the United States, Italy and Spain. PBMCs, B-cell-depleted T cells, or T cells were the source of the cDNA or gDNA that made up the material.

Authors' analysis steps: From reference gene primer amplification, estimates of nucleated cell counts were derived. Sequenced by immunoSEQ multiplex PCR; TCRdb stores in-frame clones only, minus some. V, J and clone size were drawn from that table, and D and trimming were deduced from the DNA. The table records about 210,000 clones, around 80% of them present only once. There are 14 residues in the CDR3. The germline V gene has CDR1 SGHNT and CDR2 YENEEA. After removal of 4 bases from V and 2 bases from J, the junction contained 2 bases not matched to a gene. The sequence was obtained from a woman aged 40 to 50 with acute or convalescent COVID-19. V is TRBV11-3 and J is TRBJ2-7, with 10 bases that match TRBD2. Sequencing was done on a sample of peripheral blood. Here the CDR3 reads CASSSSGRPYEQYF. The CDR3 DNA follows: TGTGCCAGCAGCTCTAGCGGGAGACCCTACGAGCAGTACTTC.